Below, one T cell receptor beta chain is given with its context. Its antigen remains unknown. The sample is drawn from a study of cytomegalovirus exposure and HLA in healthy donors. Study-level findings and limits: Within the approximately 110 validation repertoires, first-cohort TCR clusters tended to co-occur, according to a later analysis. The dataset shows that most TCR sequences were rare, while some public TCRs occurred in many donors. Using the classifier, cytomegalovirus status was reportedly diagnosed with high specificity and sensitivity.

Clones were sequenced by immunoSEQ multiplex PCR, and TCRdb holds only the in-frame ones, with some missing. Of a few hundred thousand clones in the sample, around 86% were seen once. The receptor comes from a woman aged 18-29 years in good health and CMV-seronegative. Sequencing was performed on PBMCs.

The CDR3 region is CASRTNRETSEQFF. CDR3 nucleotides: TGCGCCAGCAGGACCAACAGGGAAACAAGTGAGCAGTTCTTC. This rearrangement joins TRBV5-1 to TRBJ2-1, with D perhaps TRBD1 (6 bases). The V end lost 5 bases, the J end lost 9 bases, and 18 bases lay between the germline ends. The CDR3 consists of 14 residues. Germline V gene data show CDR1 as SGHRS and CDR2 as YFSETQ.